The next 8 T cell receptor beta chains were all read from a single sample in a study of blood T cell repertoires in COVID-19. Measured with immunoSEQ multiplex PCR; TCRdb has only the in-frame clones, and not every one. The table records some 350,000 clones, 87% of them present only once. The sequenced sample consisted of PBMCs or T cells enriched from blood (not recorded which). These receptors originate from a woman aged 25 to 39 who had recovered from COVID-19.

Points on this clone: Relative to the germline gene, one junction end is altered; a read error may explain this. The chain joins TRBV25-1 to TRBJ1-2, with D unclear. Germline CDR1 MGHDK, CDR2 SYGVNS. The CDR3 runs to 13 residues. CDR3 coding DNA: TGTGTCAGCAGTACTCAGACTTACTATGGCTACACCTTC. Residues: CVSSTQTYYGYTF.

V usage is TRBV2 and J usage is TRBJ2-1; TRBD1 matches at 8 bases. J gave up 3 bases and V 5 bases, and 3 bases lay outside the gene matches. From germline, CDR1 is SNHLY and CDR2 FYNNEI. CDR3 size: 14 residues. CDR3 coding DNA: TGTGCCAGCAGTCTCGGACAGGGCTACAATGAGCAGTTCTTC. This codes for CASSLGQGYNEQFF.

The CDR3 coding sequence is TGTGCCAGCAGTCCCAGGGGGCACACTGAAGCTTTCTTT. Residues: CASSPRGHTEAFF. The chain has TRBV7-9 and TRBJ1-1; TRBD1 agrees at 8 bases. CDR1 is SEHNR, CDR2 FQNEAQ, per germline (reference sequence). The CDR3 loop spans 13 amino acids. Trimming took 6 bases from V and 3 from J; bases not matched to a gene: 3.

The V gene is TRBV28, the J gene TRBJ1-6, with 7 bases aligning to TRBD1. This CDR3 spans 16 amino acids. Germline lookup yields CDR1 MDHEN and CDR2 SYDVKM. The V and J ends lost 6 bases and 0 bases, in that order; junction bases with no gene match: 5. The CDR3 DNA reads TGTGCCAGCAGCAGACAGGGTGGCTCCTATAATTCACCCCTCCACTTT. Translating gives CASSRQGGSYNSPLHF.

The rearrangement joins TRBV7-8 to TRBJ2-4, with D hard to call. The CDR3 covers 11 residues. V gave up 5 bases and J gave up 11 bases, with 10 bases separating them. Germline CDR1 reads SGHVS; CDR2 reads FQNEAQ. CDR3 sequence reads: CASSEAGVQYF. In DNA, the CDR3 is TGTGCCAGCAGCGAAGCCGGAGTTCAGTACTTC.

The V and J genes are TRBV5-1 and TRBJ2-1; perhaps TRBD2 as D (5 bases). V gave up 1 base and J gave up 3 bases, with 8 bases separating them. Germline-derived CDR1 and CDR2 are SGHRS and YFSETQ. The CDR3 contains 14 residues. The CDR3 DNA is TGCGCCAGCAGCTTGTACGGGGACTACAATGAGCAGTTCTTC. It translates to CASSLYGDYNEQFF.

This chain uses TRBV7-2 with TRBJ1-6; TRBD1 is a possible D gene (6 bases). V shed 5 bases and J shed 8 bases, with 13 bases lying between them. The CDR3 has 14 amino acids. Germline V gene lookup returns CDR1 SGHTA and CDR2 FQGNSA. The CDR3: CASSPGQAYSPLHF. The CDR3 DNA is TGTGCCAGCAGCCCGGGACAAGCGTATTCACCCCTCCACTTT.

This clone was counted a single time. An end of the junction does not agree with germline; a read error may underlie this. The V gene is TRBV18, the J gene TRBJ1-4, with D uncertain. The CDR3 loop spans 14 amino acids. Germline V gene lookup returns CDR1 KGHSH and CDR2 LQKENI. The CDR3 DNA reads as TGTGCCAGCTCACCGTCCGGGGTTAATAAAAAACTGTTTTTT. This sequence encodes CASSPSGVNKKLFF.